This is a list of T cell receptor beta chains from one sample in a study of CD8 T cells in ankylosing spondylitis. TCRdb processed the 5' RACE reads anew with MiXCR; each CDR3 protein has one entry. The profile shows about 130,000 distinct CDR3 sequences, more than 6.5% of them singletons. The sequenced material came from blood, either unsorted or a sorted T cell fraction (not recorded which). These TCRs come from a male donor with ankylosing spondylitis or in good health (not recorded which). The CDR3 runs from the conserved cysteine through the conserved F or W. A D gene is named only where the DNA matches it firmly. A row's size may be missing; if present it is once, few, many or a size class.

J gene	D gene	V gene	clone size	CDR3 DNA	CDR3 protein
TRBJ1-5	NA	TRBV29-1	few	TGCAGCGTTGTGGGGGCAGGGGGCAATCAGCCCCAGCATTTT	CSVVGAGGNQPQHF
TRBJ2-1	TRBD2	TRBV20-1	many	TGCAGTGCTAGAGATAGCGCGGGAGACAATGAGCAGTTCTTC	CSARDSAGDNEQFF
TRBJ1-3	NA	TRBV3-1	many	TGTGCCAGCAGCCGGGGGCAGGGCAACACCATATATTTT	CASSRGQGNTIYF
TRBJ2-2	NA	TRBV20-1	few	TGCAGTGCTAGAACAAGGAACACCGGGGAGCTGTTTTTT	CSARTRNTGELFF
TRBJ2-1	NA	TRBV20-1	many	TGCAGTGCTATTATGGGTGATAATGAGCAGTTCTTC	CSAIMGDNEQFF
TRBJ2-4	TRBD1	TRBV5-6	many	TGTGCCAGCAGCAAAGTTGACAGGGAAAACATTCAGTACTTC	CASSKVDRENIQYF
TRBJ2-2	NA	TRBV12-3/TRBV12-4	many	TGTGCCAGCAGTTTTGGGGTACCCGGGGAGCTGTTTTTT	CASSFGVPGELFF
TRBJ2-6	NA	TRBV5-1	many	TGCGCCAGCAGCTTGTTAGTCTCTGGGGCCAACGTCCTGACTTTC	CASSLLVSGANVLTF
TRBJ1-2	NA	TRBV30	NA	TGTGCCTGGAGCGTAATCGCAGGGCCCTATGGCTACACCTTC	CAWSVIAGPYGYTF
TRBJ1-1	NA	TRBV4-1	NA	TGCGCCAGCAGCCCTCAAGCGATGAACACTGAAGCTTTCTTT	CASSPQAMNTEAFF
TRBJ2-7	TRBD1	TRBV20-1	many	TGCAGTGCTGAGCCGGGGACAGGGGTTTACGAGCAGTACTTC	CSAEPGTGVYEQYF